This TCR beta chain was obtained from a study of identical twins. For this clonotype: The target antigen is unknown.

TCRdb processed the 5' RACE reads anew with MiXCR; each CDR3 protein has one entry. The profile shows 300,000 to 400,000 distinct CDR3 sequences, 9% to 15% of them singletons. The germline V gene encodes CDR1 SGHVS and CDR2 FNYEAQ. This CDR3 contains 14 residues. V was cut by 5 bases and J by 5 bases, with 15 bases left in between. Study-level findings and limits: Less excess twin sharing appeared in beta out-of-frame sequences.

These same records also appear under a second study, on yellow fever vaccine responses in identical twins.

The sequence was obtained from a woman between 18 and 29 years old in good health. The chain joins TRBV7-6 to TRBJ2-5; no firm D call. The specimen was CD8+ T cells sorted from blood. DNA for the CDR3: TGTGCCAGCAGCCCCAACCGTGAAAGGGAGACCCAGTACTTC. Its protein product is CASSPNRERETQYF.